The 2 T cell receptor beta chains presented below share a single source sample, sequenced in a study of blood T cell repertoires in COVID-19. Method: immunoSEQ multiplex PCR; TCRdb's copy keeps in-frame clones and lacks some. The table lists over 450,000 clones, 80% to 90% of them singletons. Sequencing input: peripheral blood. The receptors originated from a man between 18 and 35 years old with COVID-19, enrolled during active disease.

This sequence joins TRBV24-1 and TRBJ2-2; no clear D. V was shortened by 1 base and J by 9 bases, with 2 bases between the two germline ends. The CDR3 runs 11 residues. Germline V lookup: CDR1 KGHDR, CDR2 SFDVKD. CDR3 amino acids: CATSDFRELFF. The CDR3 bases are TGTGCCACCAGTGATTTCAGGGAGCTGTTTTTT.

The V and J genes are TRBV6-2 or TRBV6-3 and TRBJ1-2, with no clear D. With 3 bases removed from V and 5 bases from J, the gap between germline ends came to 7 bases. The CDR3 has 12 residues. The germline gives CDR1 MNHEY, CDR2 SVGEGT. The CDR3 here is CASSYGQYGYTF. The CDR3 DNA reads TGTGCCAGCAGTTATGGGCAGTATGGCTACACCTTC.